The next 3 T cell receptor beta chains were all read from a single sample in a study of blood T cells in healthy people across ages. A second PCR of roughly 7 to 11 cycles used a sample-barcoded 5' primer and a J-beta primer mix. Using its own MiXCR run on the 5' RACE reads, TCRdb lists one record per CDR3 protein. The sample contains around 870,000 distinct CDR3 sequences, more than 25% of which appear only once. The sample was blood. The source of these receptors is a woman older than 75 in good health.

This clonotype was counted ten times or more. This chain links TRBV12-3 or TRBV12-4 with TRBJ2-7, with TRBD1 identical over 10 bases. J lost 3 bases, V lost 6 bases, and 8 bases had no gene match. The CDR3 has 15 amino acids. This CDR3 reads CASSSLGTGVYEQYF. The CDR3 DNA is TGTGCCAGCAGCTCCCTGGGGACAGGGGTCTACGAGCAGTACTTC.

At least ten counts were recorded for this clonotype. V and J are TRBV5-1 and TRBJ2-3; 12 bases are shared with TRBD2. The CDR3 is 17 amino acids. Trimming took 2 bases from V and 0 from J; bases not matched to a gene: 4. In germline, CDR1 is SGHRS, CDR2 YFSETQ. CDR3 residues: CASSFGLAGTSTDTQYF. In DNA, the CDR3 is TGCGCCAGCAGCTTCGGACTAGCGGGGACTAGCACAGATACGCAGTATTTT.

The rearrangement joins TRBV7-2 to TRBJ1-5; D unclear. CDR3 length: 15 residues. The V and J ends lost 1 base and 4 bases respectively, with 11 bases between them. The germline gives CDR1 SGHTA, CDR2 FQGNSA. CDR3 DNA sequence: TGTGCCAGCAGCTTAGGTGTTTCCAGGAATCAGCCCCAGCATTTT. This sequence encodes CASSLGVSRNQPQHF.